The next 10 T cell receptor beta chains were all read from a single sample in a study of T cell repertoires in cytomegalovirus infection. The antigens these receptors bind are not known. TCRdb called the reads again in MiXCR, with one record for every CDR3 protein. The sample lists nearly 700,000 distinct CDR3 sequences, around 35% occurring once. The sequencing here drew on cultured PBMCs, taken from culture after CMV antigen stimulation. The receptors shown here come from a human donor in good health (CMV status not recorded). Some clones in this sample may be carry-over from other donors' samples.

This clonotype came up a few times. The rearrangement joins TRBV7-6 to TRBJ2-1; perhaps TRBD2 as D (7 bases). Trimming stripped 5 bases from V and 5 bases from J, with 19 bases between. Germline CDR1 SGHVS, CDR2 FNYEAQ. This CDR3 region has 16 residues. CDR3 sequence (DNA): TGTGCCAGCAGCCCTTGGGGGCGGGAGCGTGACAATGAGCAGTTCTTC. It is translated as CASSPWGRERDNEQFF.

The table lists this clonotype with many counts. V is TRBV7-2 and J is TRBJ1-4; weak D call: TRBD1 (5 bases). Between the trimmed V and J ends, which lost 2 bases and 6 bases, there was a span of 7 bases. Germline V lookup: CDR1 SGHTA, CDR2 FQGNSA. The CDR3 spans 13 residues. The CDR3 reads CASSLNRHEKLFF. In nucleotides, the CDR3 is TGTGCCAGCAGCTTAAACAGGCATGAAAAACTGTTTTTT.

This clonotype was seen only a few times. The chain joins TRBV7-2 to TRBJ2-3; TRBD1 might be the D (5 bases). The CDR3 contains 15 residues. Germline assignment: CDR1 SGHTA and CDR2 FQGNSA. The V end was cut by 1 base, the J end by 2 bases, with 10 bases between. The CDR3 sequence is CASSLVGPNTDTQYF. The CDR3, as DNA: TGTGCCAGCAGCTTAGTGGGGCCGAACACAGATACGCAGTATTTT.

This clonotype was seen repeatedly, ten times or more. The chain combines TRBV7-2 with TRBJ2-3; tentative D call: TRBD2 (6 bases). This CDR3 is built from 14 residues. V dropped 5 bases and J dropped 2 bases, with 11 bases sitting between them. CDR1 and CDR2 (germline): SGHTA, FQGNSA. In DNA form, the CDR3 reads TGTGCCAGCAGCCCCGGGACTTACACAGATACGCAGTATTTT. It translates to CASSPGTYTDTQYF.

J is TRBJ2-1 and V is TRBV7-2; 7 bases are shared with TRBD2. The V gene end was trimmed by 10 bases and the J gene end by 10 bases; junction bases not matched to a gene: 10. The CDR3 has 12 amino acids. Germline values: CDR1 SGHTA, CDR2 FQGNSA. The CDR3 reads CAIIARGGEQFF. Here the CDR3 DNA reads TGTGCCATTATAGCGCGGGGAGGGGAGCAGTTCTTC.

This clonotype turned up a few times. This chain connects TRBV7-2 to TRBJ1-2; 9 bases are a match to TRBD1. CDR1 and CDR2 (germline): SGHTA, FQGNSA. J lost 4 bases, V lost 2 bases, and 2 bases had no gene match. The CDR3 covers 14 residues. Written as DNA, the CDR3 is TGTGCCAGCAGCTTAAGGGACAGGGTCTATGGCTACACCTTC. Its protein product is CASSLRDRVYGYTF. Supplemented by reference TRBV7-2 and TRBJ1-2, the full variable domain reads GAGVSQSPSNKVTEKGKDVELRCDPISGHTALYWYRQSLGQGLEFLIYFQGNSAPDKSGLPSDRFSAERTGGSVSTLTIQRTQQEDSAVYLCASSLRDRVYGYTFGSGTRLTVV.

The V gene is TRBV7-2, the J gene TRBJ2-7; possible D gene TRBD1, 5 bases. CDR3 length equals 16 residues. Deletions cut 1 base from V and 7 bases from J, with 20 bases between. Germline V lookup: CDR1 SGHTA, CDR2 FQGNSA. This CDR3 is CASSLVGGATPEEQYF. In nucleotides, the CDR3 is TGTGCCAGCAGCTTAGTCGGTGGGGCCACCCCCGAAGAGCAGTACTTC.

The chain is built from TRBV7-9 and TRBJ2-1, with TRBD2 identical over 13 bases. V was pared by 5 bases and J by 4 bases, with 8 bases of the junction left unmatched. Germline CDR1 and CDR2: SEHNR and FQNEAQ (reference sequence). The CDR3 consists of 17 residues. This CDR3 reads CASSRKGTSGAYNEQFF. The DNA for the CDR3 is TGTGCCAGCAGCCGTAAGGGGACTAGCGGGGCTTACAATGAGCAGTTCTTC.

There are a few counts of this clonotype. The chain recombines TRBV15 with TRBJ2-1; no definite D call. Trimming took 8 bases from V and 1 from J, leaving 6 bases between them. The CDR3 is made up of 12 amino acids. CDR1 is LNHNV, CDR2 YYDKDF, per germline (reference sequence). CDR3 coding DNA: TGTGCCACCCGTGGATCCTACAATGAGCAGTTCTTC. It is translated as CATRGSYNEQFF. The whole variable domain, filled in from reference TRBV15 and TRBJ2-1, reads DAMVIQNPRYQVTQFGKPVTLSCSQTLNHNVMYWYQQKSSQAPKLLFHYYDKDFNNEADTPDNFQSRRPNTSFCFLDIRSPGLGDTAMYLCATRGSYNEQFFGPGTRLTVL.

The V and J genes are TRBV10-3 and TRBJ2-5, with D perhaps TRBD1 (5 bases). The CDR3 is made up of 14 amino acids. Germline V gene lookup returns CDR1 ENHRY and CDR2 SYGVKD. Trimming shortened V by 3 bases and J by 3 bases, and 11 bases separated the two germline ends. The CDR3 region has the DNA TGTGCCATCAGTGATCTTCAGGGAAAAGAGACCCAGTACTTC. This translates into CAISDLQGKETQYF.